These 19 T cell receptor beta chains came from one sample sequenced in a study of blood T cell repertoires in COVID-19. Profiling relied on immunoSEQ multiplex PCR, and the TCRdb table lists in-frame clones only, not all of them. The sample lists fewer than 90,000 clones, approximately 85% occurring once. Sequenced sample: peripheral blood. The origin of the receptors is an older man with acute or convalescent COVID-19.

The gene calls are TRBV6-6 and TRBJ2-3; D is possibly TRBD1 (5 bases). Germline loops: CDR1 MNHNY, CDR2 SVGAGI (reference sequence). The V and J ends lost 7 bases and 2 bases respectively, with 13 bases between them. The CDR3 covers 14 residues. The CDR3 region is CASTIPTVTDTQYF. Written as DNA, the CDR3 is TGTGCCAGCACCATTCCGACAGTCACAGATACGCAGTATTTT.

The chain combines TRBV7-9 with TRBJ1-1; D gene uncertain. Trimming removed 4 bases from V and 8 bases from J, with 17 bases in between. This CDR3 spans 14 amino acids. The germline V gene encodes CDR1 SEHNR and CDR2 FQNEAQ (reference sequence). CDR3 sequence: CASSSNDAGEEAFF. DNA for the CDR3: TGTGCCAGCAGCTCGAATGACGCCGGGGAGGAAGCTTTCTTT.

V is TRBV29-1 and J is TRBJ1-2, with D perhaps TRBD1 (6 bases). V lost 7 bases to trimming and J lost 6 bases, with 18 bases between them. Germline V gene data show CDR1 as SQVTM and CDR2 as ANQGSEA. This CDR3 spans 13 amino acids. This CDR3 reads CSGHRGGANGYTF. CDR3 bases: TGCAGCGGTCACCGGGGGGGCGCGAATGGCTACACCTTC.

The V and J genes are TRBV9 and TRBJ1-2; 7 bases match TRBD1. CDR3 length equals 15 residues. Per the germline V gene, CDR1 is SGDLS and CDR2 is YYNGEE. The V and J ends lost 4 bases and 4 bases, in that order; junction bases with no gene match: 10. CDR3 DNA sequence: TGTGCCAGCAGCACACGACAGGGAGCGGGCTATGGCTACACCTTC. It encodes CASSTRQGAGYGYTF. The full variable domain, its missing parts supplied by reference TRBV9 and TRBJ1-2, is DSGVTQTPKHLITATGQRVTLRCSPRSGDLSVYWYQQSLDQGLQFLIQYYNGEERAKGNILERFSAQQFPDLHSELNLSSLELGDSALYFCASSTRQGAGYGYTFGSGTRLTVV.

V gene TRBV24-1 combines with J gene TRBJ1-4; 7 bases line up with TRBD1. Unmatched junction bases numbered 9, after V lost 4 bases and J lost 8 bases. The CDR3 is 15 amino acids. Germline CDR1 KGHDR, CDR2 SFDVKD. In DNA, the CDR3 is TGTGCCACCAGTGACCCCACAGGGGCGGGAGAAAAACTGTTTTTT. Residues: CATSDPTGAGEKLFF.

V and J are TRBV6-1 and TRBJ1-6; D call uncertain. Germline lookup yields CDR1 MNHNS and CDR2 SASEGT. The V gene lost 3 bases and the J gene lost 10 bases, with 10 bases spanning the gap. This CDR3 has 13 residues. The CDR3 coding sequence is TGTGCCAGCAGTGACGGGGAATGGTCACCCCTCCACTTT. Encoded protein: CASSDGEWSPLHF.

This clone was counted between two and nine times. The V call is TRBV5-5, the J call TRBJ1-3, with a tentative D call TRBD1 (6 bases). This CDR3 has 16 residues. The V end was cut by 1 base, the J end by 4 bases, with 15 bases between. Germline CDR1 SGHKS, CDR2 YYEKEE (reference sequence). The CDR3 here is CASSLTEQGKGNTIYF. CDR3 bases: TGTGCCAGCAGCTTGACGGAGCAGGGGAAGGGAAACACCATATATTTT. The full variable domain, rest sourced from reference TRBV5-5 and TRBJ1-3, is DAGVTQSPTHLIKTRGQQVTLRCSPISGHKSVSWYQQVLGQGPQFIFQYYEKEERGRGNFPDRFSARQFPNYSSELNVNALLLGDSALYLCASSLTEQGKGNTIYFGEGSWLTVV.

The rearrangement uses TRBV27 and TRBJ1-2; possible D gene TRBD1, 5 bases. Germline CDR1 is MNHEY and CDR2 is SMNVEV (reference sequence). CDR3 length: 15 residues. V was pared by 6 bases and J by 8 bases, with 22 bases between. The CDR3 loop is CASRPVGRTSLGYTF. The CDR3 nucleotides read TGTGCCAGCAGGCCTGTTGGAAGGACATCCCTCGGCTACACCTTC.

The CDR3 DNA reads TGTGCCAGCAGCCCGGGACTCTCCTATGGCTACACCTTC. As protein: CASSPGLSYGYTF. V and J are TRBV12-3 or TRBV12-4 and TRBJ1-2, with a tentative D call TRBD1 (5 bases). V was trimmed by 6 bases and J by 4 bases, leaving 12 bases between them. There are 13 residues in the CDR3.

J is TRBJ2-7 and V is TRBV3-1 (or the pseudogene TRBV3-2); possibly TRBD1 for D (6 bases). This CDR3 has 15 amino acids. Trimming shortened V by 3 bases and J by 4 bases, and 16 bases separated the two germline ends. Germline values: CDR1 LGHDT, CDR2 YNNKEL (reference sequence). CDR3 bases: TGTGCCAGCAGCCAGGGTTCAGGGGTTGGTTACGAGCAGTACTTC. It codes for CASSQGSGVGYEQYF.

V is TRBV6-6 and J is TRBJ2-3, with 7 bases aligning to TRBD1. Trimming took 5 bases from V and 1 from J; bases not matched to a gene: 9. CDR3 length: 16 amino acids. Germline V CDR1 and CDR2: MNHNY, SVGAGI (reference sequence). The CDR3 sequence is CASSPGQAFGTDTQYF. CDR3 nucleotides: TGTGCCAGCAGTCCCGGACAGGCTTTTGGCACAGATACGCAGTATTTT.

V is TRBV28 and J is TRBJ1-5; D is uncertain. V was clipped by 7 bases and J by 1 base, with 20 bases between them. The germline CDR1 and CDR2 sequences are MDHEN and SYDVKM. The CDR3 sequence is 17 residues long. The CDR3 DNA is TGTGCCAGCACCCCCCCGCCCCGGGTTAGAAGCAATCAGCCCCAGCATTTT. This codes for CASTPPPRVRSNQPQHF. The full variable domain, in which reference TRBV28 and TRBJ1-5 provide the parts outside the CDR3, is DVKVTQSSRYLVKRTGEKVFLECVQDMDHENMFWYRQDPGLGLRLIYFSYDVKMKEKGDIPEGYSVSREKKERFSLILESASTNQTSMYLCASTPPPRVRSNQPQHFGDGTRLSIL.

This clone was found a few times. This rearrangement joins TRBV10-1 to TRBJ2-1; 9 bases fit TRBD2. The length of the CDR3 is 16 residues. In germline, CDR1 is WNHNN, CDR2 SYGVQD (reference sequence). V was pared by 2 bases and J by 9 bases, with 11 bases of the junction left unmatched. The DNA for the CDR3 is TGCGCCAGCAGTGAGGGGGCGGGAGGGCCGCAGGGTGAGCAGTTCTTC. Its translation is CASSEGAGGPQGEQFF.

The rearrangement joins TRBV6-6 to TRBJ2-7, with 7 bases matching TRBD1. This CDR3 region has 15 residues. V shed 5 bases, J shed 0 bases, and the junction held 7 bases outside the gene matches. Germline CDR1 MNHNY, CDR2 SVGAGI (reference sequence). DNA for the CDR3: TGTGCCAGCAGTATAAAGGACAGGTACTCCTACGAGCAGTACTTC. This encodes CASSIKDRYSYEQYF.

V is TRBV19 and J is TRBJ2-5, with 8 nucleotides matching TRBD2. Looked up from germline, CDR1 is LNHDA and CDR2 is SQIVND (reference sequence). The V gene end was trimmed by 3 bases and the J gene end by 6 bases; junction bases not matched to a gene: 9. The CDR3 spans 15 residues. CDR3 coding DNA: TGTGCCAGTAGTATCGACCGGGAGGGCCCAAAGACCCAGTACTTC. Translation gives CASSIDREGPKTQYF.

J is TRBJ2-7 and V is TRBV27; tentative D call: TRBD1 (7 bases). Germline V gene lookup returns CDR1 MNHEY and CDR2 SMNVEV (reference sequence). The CDR3 covers 14 residues. Trimming cost V 6 bases and J 6 bases, with 18 bases left between them. The DNA of the CDR3 is TGTGCCAGCAGCCACAGGGGCCGGGGGATCGAGCAGTACTTC. It translates to CASSHRGRGIEQYF.

The chain couples TRBV3-1 (or the pseudogene TRBV3-2) to TRBJ1-1, with a tentative D call TRBD1 (5 bases). The CDR3 is 14 residues long. Between the trimmed V and J ends, which lost 3 bases and 4 bases, there was a span of 12 bases. Germline V CDR1 and CDR2: LGHDT, YNNKEL (reference sequence). In nucleotides, the CDR3 is TGTGCCAGCAGCCATAAGGGGAAGGCCACTGAAGCTTTCTTT. Its protein is CASSHKGKATEAFF.

The chain combines TRBV10-3 with TRBJ2-1; 12 nucleotides align to TRBD2. J gave up 6 bases and V 2 bases, and 8 bases lay outside the gene matches. In germline, CDR1 is ENHRY, CDR2 SYGVKD. This CDR3 is built from 17 residues. The DNA of the CDR3 is TGTGCCATCAGTGAGATAGCTAGCGGGGGGGGCGGCAATGAGCAGTTCTTC. Protein: CAISEIASGGGGNEQFF.

CDR3 residues: CSASIRAGVTGELFF. In DNA, the CDR3 is TGCAGTGCTAGTATCAGAGCGGGAGTTACCGGGGAGCTGTTTTTT. The J gene is TRBJ2-2, the V gene TRBV20-1; TRBD2 matches at 8 bases. The germline V gene has CDR1 DFQATT and CDR2 SNEGSKA (reference sequence). J gave up 5 bases and V 3 bases, and 8 bases lay outside the gene matches. This CDR3 region has 15 residues.